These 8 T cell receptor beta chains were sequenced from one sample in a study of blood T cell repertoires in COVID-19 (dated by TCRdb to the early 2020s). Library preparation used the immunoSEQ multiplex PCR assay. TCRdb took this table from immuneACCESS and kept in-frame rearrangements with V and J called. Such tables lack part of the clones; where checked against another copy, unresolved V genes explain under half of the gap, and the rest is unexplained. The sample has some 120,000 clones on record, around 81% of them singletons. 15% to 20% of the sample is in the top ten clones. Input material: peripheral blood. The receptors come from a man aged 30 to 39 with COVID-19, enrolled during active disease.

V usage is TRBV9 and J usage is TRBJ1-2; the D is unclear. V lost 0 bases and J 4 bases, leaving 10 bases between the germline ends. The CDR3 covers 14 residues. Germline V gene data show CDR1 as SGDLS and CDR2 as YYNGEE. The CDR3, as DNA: TGTGCCAGCAGCGTAGAGGGAGCGTTCTATGGCTACACCTTC. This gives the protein CASSVEGAFYGYTF.

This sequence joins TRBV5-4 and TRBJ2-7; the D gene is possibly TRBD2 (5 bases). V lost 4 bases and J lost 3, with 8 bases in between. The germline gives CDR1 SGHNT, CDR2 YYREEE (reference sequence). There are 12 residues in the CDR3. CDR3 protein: CASSGLNYEQYF. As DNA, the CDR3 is TGTGCCAGCAGCGGACTTAACTACGAGCAGTACTTC.

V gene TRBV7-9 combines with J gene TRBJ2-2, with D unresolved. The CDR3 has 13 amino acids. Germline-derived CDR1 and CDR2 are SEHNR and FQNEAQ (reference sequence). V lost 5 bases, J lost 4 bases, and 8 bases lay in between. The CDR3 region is CASSPTSTGELFF. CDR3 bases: TGTGCCAGCAGCCCAACATCCACCGGGGAGCTGTTTTTT.

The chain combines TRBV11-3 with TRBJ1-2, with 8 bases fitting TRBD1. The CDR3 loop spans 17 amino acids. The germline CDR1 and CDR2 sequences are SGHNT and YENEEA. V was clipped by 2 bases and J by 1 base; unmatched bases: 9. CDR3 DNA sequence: TGTGCCAGCAGCTTAACCTCCAGGGGGCAGGTTAACTATGGCTACACCTTC. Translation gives CASSLTSRGQVNYGYTF.

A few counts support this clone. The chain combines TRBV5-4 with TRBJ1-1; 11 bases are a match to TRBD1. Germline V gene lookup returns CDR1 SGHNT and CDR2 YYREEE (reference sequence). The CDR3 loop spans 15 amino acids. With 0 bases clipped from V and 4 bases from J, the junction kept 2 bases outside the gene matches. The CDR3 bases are TGTGCCAGCAGCTTGGGGGGGACAGGGGGCACTGAAGCTTTCTTT. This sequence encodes CASSLGGTGGTEAFF.

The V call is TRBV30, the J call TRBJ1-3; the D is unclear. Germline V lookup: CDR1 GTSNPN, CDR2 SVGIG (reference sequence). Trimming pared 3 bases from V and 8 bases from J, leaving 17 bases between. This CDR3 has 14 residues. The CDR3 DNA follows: TGTGCCTGGAGCCAACGTCTGGGCGGGGACACCATATATTTT. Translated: CAWSQRLGGDTIYF.

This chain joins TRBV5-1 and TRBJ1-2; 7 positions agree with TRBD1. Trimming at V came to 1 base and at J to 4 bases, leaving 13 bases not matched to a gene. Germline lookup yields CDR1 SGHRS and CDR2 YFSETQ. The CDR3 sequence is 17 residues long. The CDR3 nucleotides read TGCGCCAGCAGCTTGAGGGGACAGTCACCCACCATCTATGGCTACACCTTC. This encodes CASSLRGQSPTIYGYTF.

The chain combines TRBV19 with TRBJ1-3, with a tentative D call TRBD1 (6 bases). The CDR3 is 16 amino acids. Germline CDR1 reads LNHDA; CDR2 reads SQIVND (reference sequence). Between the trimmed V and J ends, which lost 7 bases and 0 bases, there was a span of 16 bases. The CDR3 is CASNNFDRSSGNTIYF. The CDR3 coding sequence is TGTGCCAGTAATAATTTCGACAGGTCCTCTGGAAACACCATATATTTT.